This T cell receptor beta chain emerged from a study of OX40 agonist ivuxolimab in advanced cancers. Turning to the study itself: Across the patients, intravenous ivuxolimab was delivered every 2 weeks at 0.01 to 10 mg/kg.

The table came from immunoSEQ multiplex PCR; TCRdb's copy has only in-frame clones and leaves some out. The table has 65,000 to 85,000 clones, 92% seen once; the top ten hold 7.6%. The CDR3 consists of 16 residues. Unmatched junction bases numbered 5, after V lost 1 base and J lost 2 bases. Looked up from germline, CDR1 is SGHDN and CDR2 is FVKESK. Study-level findings and limits: In the 0.1 to 3.0 mg/kg range, CD4+ and CD8+ blood T cells had expanded clonally by week 6.

With regard to this clone: Its antigen is as yet unknown.

Here the sequenced sample was CD4+ or CD8+ T cells sorted from blood, taken in a trial of the OX40 agonist ivuxolimab. The chain combines TRBV14 with TRBJ2-3; 8 bases line up with TRBD1. The clonotype comes from an adult with an advanced solid tumor such as melanoma, head and neck, liver or kidney cancer. The CDR3 protein is CASSQGQGAFTDTQYF. The CDR3, as DNA: TGTGCCAGCAGCCAAGGCCAGGGGGCCTTCACAGATACGCAGTATTTT. Looking up the rest from reference TRBV14 and TRBJ2-3 gives the full variable domain: EAGVTQFPSHSVIEKGQTVTLRCDPISGHDNLYWYRRVMGKEIKFLLHFVKESKQDESGMPNNRFLAERTGGTYSTLKVQPAELEDSGVYFCASSQGQGAFTDTQYFGPGTRLTVL.